This is a list of T cell receptor beta chains from one sample in a study of beta chain features in type 1 diabetes. Repertoires were generated with immunoSEQ multiplex PCR, while TCRdb's copy carries only in-frame clones and drops some. The sample shows nearly 350,000 clones, over 7% of them seen only once. The sequenced sample was central memory CD4+ T cells from blood. Receptors originate from a young man with type 1 diabetes. CDR3s include the opening cysteine and the closing phenylalanine or tryptophan. D genes are given only for firm matches.

V gene	J gene	D gene	CDR3 protein
TRBV7-2	TRBJ1-5	NA	CASSSTTPQGQPQHF
TRBV4-2	TRBJ1-1	NA	CASSLAVGEVGGEAFF
TRBV6-6	TRBJ2-5	NA	CASSRGHQETQYF
TRBV20-1	TRBJ1-4	NA	CSADNNEKLFF
TRBV19	TRBJ2-4	NA	CACTGGLAKNIQYF
TRBV5-1	TRBJ2-7	NA	CASSRQGREEQYF
TRBV5-6	TRBJ1-5	TRBD1	CASSLGQGYQPQHF
TRBV4-3	TRBJ2-5	NA	CASSQGSWETQYF
TRBV18	TRBJ1-5	NA	CASSGTDNQPQHF
TRBV7-9	TRBJ2-1	TRBD1	CASSGTGREQFF
TRBV25-1	TRBJ2-7	TRBD2	CASSGGTSGVLEQYF
TRBV29-1	TRBJ1-2	NA	CSVITDGYTF
TRBV5-4	TRBJ2-1	TRBD1	CASSLGQDFYNEQFF
TRBV10-3	TRBJ1-2	NA	CASRDAYGYTF
TRBV15	TRBJ2-3	NA	CATSRDHRDWETDTQYF
TRBV2	TRBJ1-1	NA	CARLSPGVTEAFF
TRBV5-1	TRBJ1-6	TRBD1	CASSLEPQGKNSPLHF
TRBV6-5	TRBJ1-5	NA	CASILSGPQPQHF
TRBV5-1	TRBJ2-2	NA	CASRRLESTGELFF
TRBV5-1	TRBJ2-5	TRBD2	CASSIRDYKETQYF
TRBV5-1	TRBJ2-3	NA	CASSLASDTQYF
TRBV7-9	TRBJ2-5	TRBD1	CASSPPGATGGRETQYF
TRBV10-3	TRBJ2-3	NA	CAISESFGKGTDTQYF
TRBV30	TRBJ1-6	NA	CAWSRGAASPLHF
TRBV7-2	TRBJ2-3	NA	CASSSSLLTTDTQYF
TRBV6-1	TRBJ2-3	NA	CASSDRVSTDTQYF
TRBV2	TRBJ1-3	TRBD1	CASFGQGNTIYF
TRBV21-1	TRBJ2-2	NA	CASNPRVGSANTGELFF
TRBV6-1	TRBJ2-5	NA	CASSGTQETQYF
TRBV19	TRBJ2-2	NA	CASSRRDGLTTGELFF
TRBV7-2	TRBJ1-2	TRBD1	CASSLEWTGVFGYTF
TRBV5-4	TRBJ2-1	TRBD2	CASTTGAGGNNEQFF
TRBV6-5	TRBJ2-3	NA	CASSGGRPTDTQYF
TRBV27	TRBJ2-7	NA	CASSRTDPRTYEQYF
TRBV4-3	TRBJ2-2	TRBD1	CASSQGTGANTGELFF
TRBV7-2	TRBJ2-5	NA	CASSTYRVETQYF
TRBV2	TRBJ2-7	NA	CASIKDEAYEQYF
TRBV28	TRBJ2-7	NA	CASTSGAQGPYEQYF
TRBV5-1	TRBJ2-1	TRBD2	CASSLVGSGNDNEQFF
TRBV7-2	TRBJ2-3	TRBD2	CASRTSAAGTDTQYF
TRBV5-5	TRBJ1-6	NA	CASSLVGRADNSPLHF
TRBV11-2	TRBJ1-1	NA	CASSPGPLMNTEAFF
TRBV28	TRBJ1-2	TRBD1	CASRQDRGSSYGYTF
TRBV5-6	TRBJ2-5	NA	CASSGAAITQETQYF
TRBV5-6	TRBJ1-1	NA	CASSDGPSGEAFF